This TCR beta chain was sequenced during a study of brain T cells in children with intractable seizures. Time point here: blood from clinic visit 5 months post-surgery; TSC patient then seizure free. Patients received at least one anti-epileptic drug before surgery. CDR3 length: 10 amino acids. The germline V gene encodes CDR1 SQVTM and CDR2 ANQGSEA. V was shortened by 6 bases and J by 8 bases, with 8 bases between the two germline ends. The protocol was immunoSEQ multiplex PCR, while the TCRdb copy is restricted to in-frame clones and leaves out a portion. The sample contains 300,000 to 400,000 clones, 85% to 95% of which appear only once.

The J gene is TRBJ2-1, the V gene TRBV29-1; D remains ambiguous. The sequence derives from a boy less than two years old with tuberous sclerosis and intractable seizures. The starting material was peripheral blood, obtained about 5 months after surgery. The CDR3 DNA follows: TGCAGCGTAAGTACGGATGAGCAGTTCTTC. As protein: CSVSTDEQFF.